The rows below give T cell receptor beta chains drawn from one sample of a study of Ad26.COV2.S vaccination and SARS-CoV-2 variants. Some clones are missing from TCRdb's copy, which holds only in-frame ones; the method was immunoSEQ multiplex PCR. This sample has roughly 300,000 clones, with around 89% found just once. Sample: peripheral blood, taken in a trial of Ad26.COV2.S vaccine versus placebo. The receptors derive from a person between 18 and 65 years old who received the Ad26.COV2.S COVID-19 vaccine or a placebo. CDR3s include the opening cysteine and the closing phenylalanine or tryptophan. The D gene is left open where the match is weak. Clone size is stated in some rows and not others, as once, few, many or a class when expanded.

cdr3_aa: CASNFGPTGGIGGYTF; cdr3_nt: TGTGCCAGCAACTTCGGACCTACCGGAGGGATAGGTGGCTACACCTTC; clone_size: NA; v_call: TRBV28; j_call: TRBJ1-2; d_call: NA
cdr3_aa: CAISSSGGTEAFF; cdr3_nt: TGTGCCATCTCTAGCTCAGGGGGAACTGAAGCTTTCTTT; clone_size: NA; v_call: TRBV6-5; j_call: TRBJ1-1; d_call: TRBD1
cdr3_aa: CASSLAGPGANVLTF; cdr3_nt: TGTGCCAGCAGCTTAGCAGGGCCCGGGGCCAACGTCCTGACTTTC; clone_size: NA; v_call: TRBV7-9; j_call: TRBJ2-6; d_call: NA
cdr3_aa: CAISAADQRSPLHF; cdr3_nt: TGTGCCATCAGTGCGGCAGATCAACGCTCACCCCTCCACTTT; clone_size: once; v_call: TRBV10-3; j_call: TRBJ1-6; d_call: NA
cdr3_aa: CASSRTRTGANSYEQYF; cdr3_nt: TGTGCCAGCAGTCGGACCAGGACAGGGGCTAACTCCTACGAGCAGTACTTC; clone_size: NA; v_call: TRBV27; j_call: TRBJ2-7; d_call: TRBD1
cdr3_aa: CASSLGSSGASYNEQFF; cdr3_nt: TGTGCCAGCAGCTTGGGGTCTAGCGGGGCCTCCTACAATGAGCAGTTCTTC; clone_size: NA; v_call: TRBV5-8; j_call: TRBJ2-1; d_call: TRBD2
cdr3_aa: CAWSPDRVGGNTIYF; cdr3_nt: TGTGCCTGGAGTCCGGACAGGGTTGGTGGAAACACCATATATTTT; clone_size: once; v_call: TRBV30; j_call: TRBJ1-3; d_call: TRBD1
cdr3_aa: CASSLWDRIHYNEQFF; cdr3_nt: TGCGCCAGCAGCTTATGGGACCGCATACACTACAATGAGCAGTTCTTC; clone_size: NA; v_call: TRBV4-3; j_call: TRBJ2-1; d_call: NA
cdr3_aa: CASSHNRGIGELFF; cdr3_nt: TGTGCCAGCAGCCATAACAGGGGAATCGGGGAGCTGTTTTTT; clone_size: NA; v_call: TRBV14; j_call: TRBJ2-2; d_call: TRBD1
cdr3_aa: CASSQNSGRGTDTQYF; cdr3_nt: TGTGCCAGCAGCCAAAATAGCGGGAGAGGGACAGATACGCAGTATTTT; clone_size: NA; v_call: TRBV14; j_call: TRBJ2-3; d_call: TRBD2
cdr3_aa: CASSLGRMNTEAFF; cdr3_nt: TGTGCCAGCAGCTTAGGACGGATGAACACTGAAGCTTTCTTT; clone_size: NA; v_call: TRBV7-2; j_call: TRBJ1-1; d_call: NA
cdr3_aa: CASSLAGPSVEQYF; cdr3_nt: TGTGCCAGCAGTTTAGCGGGACCGTCAGTCGAGCAGTACTTC; clone_size: NA; v_call: TRBV28; j_call: TRBJ2-7; d_call: NA
cdr3_aa: CASSLTRIVTDTQYF; cdr3_nt: TGTGCCAGCAGCCTGACTAGAATTGTCACAGATACGCAGTATTTT; clone_size: NA; v_call: TRBV7-6; j_call: TRBJ2-3; d_call: NA
cdr3_aa: CASGFDYSEQFF; cdr3_nt: TGTGCTAGTGGTTTCGACTATTCAGAGCAGTTCTTC; clone_size: NA; v_call: TRBV12-5; j_call: TRBJ2-1; d_call: NA
cdr3_aa: CASFPGQTYNEQFF; cdr3_nt: TGCGCCAGCTTCCCGGGACAGACATACAATGAGCAGTTCTTC; clone_size: NA; v_call: TRBV5-1; j_call: TRBJ2-1; d_call: TRBD1
cdr3_aa: CASSLSVNTEAFF; cdr3_nt: TGTGCCAGCAGTTTATCAGTGAACACTGAAGCTTTCTTT; clone_size: few; v_call: TRBV28; j_call: TRBJ1-1; d_call: NA
cdr3_aa: CASSGGENNQPQHF; cdr3_nt: TGTGCCAGCAGCGGCGGGGAGAACAATCAGCCCCAGCATTTT; clone_size: NA; v_call: TRBV6-2/TRBV6-3; j_call: TRBJ1-5; d_call: NA
cdr3_aa: CASSPGQGARQPQHF; cdr3_nt: TGTGCCAGCTCACCTGGTCAGGGGGCCCGGCAGCCCCAGCATTTT; clone_size: once; v_call: TRBV18; j_call: TRBJ1-5; d_call: TRBD1
cdr3_aa: CSGGGNYGYTF; cdr3_nt: TGCAGTGGAGGGGGTAACTATGGCTACACCTTC; clone_size: few; v_call: TRBV20-1; j_call: TRBJ1-2; d_call: NA
cdr3_aa: CASSPWRASSSYNEQFF; cdr3_nt: TGTGCCAGCTCACCGTGGCGGGCCAGTAGCTCCTACAATGAGCAGTTCTTC; clone_size: NA; v_call: TRBV18; j_call: TRBJ2-1; d_call: NA
cdr3_aa: CASSQLGTDTIYF; cdr3_nt: TGCGCCAGCAGCCAACTCGGAACTGACACCATATATTTT; clone_size: NA; v_call: TRBV4-1; j_call: TRBJ1-3; d_call: NA
cdr3_aa: CASSLRGLVNTGELFF; cdr3_nt: TGTGCCAGCAGCCTTCGGGGTTTGGTGAACACCGGGGAGCTGTTTTTT; clone_size: NA; v_call: TRBV27; j_call: TRBJ2-2; d_call: NA
cdr3_aa: CASSLGTSGYYNEQFF; cdr3_nt: TGTGCCAGCAGTTTGGGGACTAGCGGATATTACAATGAGCAGTTCTTC; clone_size: NA; v_call: TRBV28; j_call: TRBJ2-1; d_call: TRBD2
cdr3_aa: CASSSYPQGAVEKLFF; cdr3_nt: TGTGCCAGCAGCTCCTACCCCCAGGGGGCCGTCGAAAAACTGTTTTTT; clone_size: NA; v_call: TRBV7-6; j_call: TRBJ1-4; d_call: TRBD1
cdr3_aa: CASSLPPQTAEAFF; cdr3_nt: TGTGCCAGCAGCTTGCCACCCCAAACTGCTGAAGCTTTCTTT; clone_size: NA; v_call: TRBV5-6; j_call: TRBJ1-1; d_call: NA
cdr3_aa: CAWGTGASYEQYF; cdr3_nt: TGTGCCTGGGGGACAGGGGCCTCCTACGAGCAGTACTTC; clone_size: NA; v_call: TRBV30; j_call: TRBJ2-7; d_call: TRBD1
cdr3_aa: CASSFYGQINQPQHF; cdr3_nt: TGTGCCAGCAGTTTCTATGGACAGATCAATCAGCCCCAGCATTTT; clone_size: NA; v_call: TRBV27; j_call: TRBJ1-5; d_call: NA
cdr3_aa: CASSLGQLSYGYTF; cdr3_nt: TGTGCCAGCAGTTTGGGGCAGCTTTCGTATGGCTACACCTTC; clone_size: NA; v_call: TRBV28; j_call: TRBJ1-2; d_call: NA
cdr3_aa: CASTDTGYYGYTF; cdr3_nt: TGTGCCAGTACAGATACAGGATACTATGGCTACACCTTC; clone_size: NA; v_call: TRBV19; j_call: TRBJ1-2; d_call: NA
cdr3_aa: CASSSPDSYEQYF; cdr3_nt: TGCGCCAGCAGCTCCCCGGACAGCTACGAGCAGTACTTC; clone_size: NA; v_call: TRBV5-1; j_call: TRBJ2-7; d_call: NA
cdr3_aa: CASSFRTGIADTQYF; cdr3_nt: TGTGCCAGCAGCTTCAGAACAGGTATCGCAGATACGCAGTATTTT; clone_size: NA; v_call: TRBV11-3; j_call: TRBJ2-3; d_call: NA
cdr3_aa: CASSQVGQEPYF; cdr3_nt: TGCGCCAGCAGCCAAGTAGGACAGGAGCCCTACTTC; clone_size: NA; v_call: TRBV4-1; j_call: TRBJ2-7; d_call: TRBD1
cdr3_aa: CASSLEGLVGEAFF; cdr3_nt: TGTGCCAGCAGTTTGGAGGGTTTGGTAGGTGAAGCTTTCTTT; clone_size: NA; v_call: TRBV6-5; j_call: TRBJ1-1; d_call: NA
cdr3_aa: CASSFAGVEKLFF; cdr3_nt: TGTGCCAGCAGTTTTGCAGGTGTGGAAAAACTGTTTTTT; clone_size: NA; v_call: TRBV12-3/TRBV12-4; j_call: TRBJ1-4; d_call: NA
cdr3_aa: CASSFIGKGPTNEKLFF; cdr3_nt: TGTGCCAGCAGTTTTATAGGGAAGGGTCCAACTAATGAAAAACTGTTTTTT; clone_size: NA; v_call: TRBV28; j_call: TRBJ1-4; d_call: NA
cdr3_aa: CASGPGSGNTIYF; cdr3_nt: TGTGCTAGTGGTCCGGGCTCTGGAAACACCATATATTTT; clone_size: NA; v_call: TRBV12-5; j_call: TRBJ1-3; d_call: NA
cdr3_aa: CASSQERRSYNEQFF; cdr3_nt: TGCGCCAGCAGCCAAGAAAGGAGATCCTACAATGAGCAGTTCTTC; clone_size: NA; v_call: TRBV4-1; j_call: TRBJ2-1; d_call: NA
cdr3_aa: CASSPITRVSSGNTIYF; cdr3_nt: TGTGCCAGCAGCCCAATCACCAGGGTTTCCTCTGGAAACACCATATATTTT; clone_size: NA; v_call: TRBV7-9; j_call: TRBJ1-3; d_call: NA
cdr3_aa: CASKVLGGGQETQYF; cdr3_nt: TGTGCCAGCAAAGTTCTTGGCGGAGGTCAAGAGACCCAGTACTTC; clone_size: NA; v_call: TRBV27; j_call: TRBJ2-5; d_call: NA
cdr3_aa: CASSPGLVYSTDTQYF; cdr3_nt: TGTGCCAGCAGCCCGGGACTAGTGTATAGCACAGATACGCAGTATTTT; clone_size: NA; v_call: TRBV13; j_call: TRBJ2-3; d_call: TRBD2
cdr3_aa: CASSQAHRDQPQHF; cdr3_nt: TGTGCCAGCAGCCAAGCACACAGGGATCAGCCCCAGCATTTT; clone_size: NA; v_call: TRBV3-1/TRBV3-2; j_call: TRBJ1-5; d_call: NA
cdr3_aa: CASSLEQGVIYEQYF; cdr3_nt: TGTGCCAGCAGCTTAGAACAGGGGGTAATTTACGAGCAGTACTTC; clone_size: NA; v_call: TRBV11-2; j_call: TRBJ2-7; d_call: TRBD1